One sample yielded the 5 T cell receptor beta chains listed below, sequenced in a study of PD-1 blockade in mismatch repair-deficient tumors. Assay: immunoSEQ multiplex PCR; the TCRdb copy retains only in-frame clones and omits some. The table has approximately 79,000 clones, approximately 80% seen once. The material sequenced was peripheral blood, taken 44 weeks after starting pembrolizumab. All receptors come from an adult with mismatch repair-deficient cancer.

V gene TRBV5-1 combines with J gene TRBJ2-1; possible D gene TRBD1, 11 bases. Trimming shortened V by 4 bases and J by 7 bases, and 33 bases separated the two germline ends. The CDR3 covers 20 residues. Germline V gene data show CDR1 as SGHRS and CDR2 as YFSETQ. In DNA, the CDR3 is TGCGCCAGCAGCGGTTTGGACAGGGGGCGATCTAGCGGGAGTTTTAATGAGCAGTTCTTC. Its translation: CASSGLDRGRSSGSFNEQFF.

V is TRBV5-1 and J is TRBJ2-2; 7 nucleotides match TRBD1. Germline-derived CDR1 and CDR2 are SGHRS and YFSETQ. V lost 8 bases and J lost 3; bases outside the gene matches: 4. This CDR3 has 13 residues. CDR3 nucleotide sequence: TGCGCCAGTTGTACAGGGGACACCGGGGAGCTGTTTTTT. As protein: CASCTGDTGELFF. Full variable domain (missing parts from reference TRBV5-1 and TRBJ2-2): KAGVTQTPRYLIKTRGQQVTLSCSPISGHRSVSWYQQTPGQGLQFLFEYFSETQRNKGNFPGRFSGRQFSNSRSEMNVSTLELGDSALYLCASCTGDTGELFFGEGSRLTVL.

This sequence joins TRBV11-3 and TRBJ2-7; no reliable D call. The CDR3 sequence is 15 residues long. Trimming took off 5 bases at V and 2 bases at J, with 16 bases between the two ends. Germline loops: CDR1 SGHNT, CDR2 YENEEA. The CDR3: CASSLRLANPYEQYF. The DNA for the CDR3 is TGTGCCAGCAGCCTACGTCTCGCGAACCCCTACGAGCAGTACTTC.

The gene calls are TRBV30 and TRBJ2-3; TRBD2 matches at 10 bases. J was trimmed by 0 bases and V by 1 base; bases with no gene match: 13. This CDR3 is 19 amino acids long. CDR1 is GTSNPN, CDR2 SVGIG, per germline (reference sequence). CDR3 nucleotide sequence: TGTGCCTGGAGTGGCCTCTTTGGAGCGGGAGGGCCTAGCACAGATACGCAGTATTTT. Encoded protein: CAWSGLFGAGGPSTDTQYF.

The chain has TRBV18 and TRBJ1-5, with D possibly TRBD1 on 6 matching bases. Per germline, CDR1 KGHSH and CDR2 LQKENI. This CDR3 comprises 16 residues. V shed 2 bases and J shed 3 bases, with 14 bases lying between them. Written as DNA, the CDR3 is TGTGCCAGCTCACCAGGGGCGCAGGGGCCCAATCAGCCCCAGCATTTT. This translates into CASSPGAQGPNQPQHF.